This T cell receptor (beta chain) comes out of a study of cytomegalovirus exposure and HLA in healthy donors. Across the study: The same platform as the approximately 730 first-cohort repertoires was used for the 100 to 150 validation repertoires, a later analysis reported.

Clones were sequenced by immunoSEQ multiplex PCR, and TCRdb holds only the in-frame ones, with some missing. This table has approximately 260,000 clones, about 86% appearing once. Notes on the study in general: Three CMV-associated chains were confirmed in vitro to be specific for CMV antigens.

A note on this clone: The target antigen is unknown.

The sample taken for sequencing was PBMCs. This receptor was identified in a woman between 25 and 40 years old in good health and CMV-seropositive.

The CDR3 DNA follows: TGTGCCAGCAGTGACCCCCCCAGGTTAATCAACTATGGCTACACCTTC. This encodes CASSDPPRLINYGYTF. The chain couples TRBV6-1 to TRBJ1-2; D remains unclear. Trimming took 3 bases from V and 2 from J, leaving 16 bases between them. CDR3 length equals 16 residues. Germline V gene lookup returns CDR1 MNHNS and CDR2 SASEGT.